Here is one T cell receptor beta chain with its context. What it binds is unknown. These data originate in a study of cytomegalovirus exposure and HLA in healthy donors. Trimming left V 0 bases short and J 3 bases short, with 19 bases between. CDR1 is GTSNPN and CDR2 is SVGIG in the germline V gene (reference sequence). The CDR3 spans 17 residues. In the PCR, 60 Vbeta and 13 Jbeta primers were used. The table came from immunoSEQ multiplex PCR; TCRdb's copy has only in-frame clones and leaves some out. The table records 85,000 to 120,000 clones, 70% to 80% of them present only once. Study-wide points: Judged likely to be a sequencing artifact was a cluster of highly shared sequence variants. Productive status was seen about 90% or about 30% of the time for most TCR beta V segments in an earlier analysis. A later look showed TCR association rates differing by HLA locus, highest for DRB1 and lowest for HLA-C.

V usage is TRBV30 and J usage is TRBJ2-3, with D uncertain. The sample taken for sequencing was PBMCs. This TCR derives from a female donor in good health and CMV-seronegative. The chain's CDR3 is CAWSVRFGSSRTDTQYF. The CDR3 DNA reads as TGTGCCTGGAGTGTACGTTTTGGCAGTTCCAGGACAGATACGCAGTATTTT.